The rows below give T cell receptor beta chains drawn from one sample of a study of neoadjuvant anti-PD-1 for oral cavity cancer. Clones were sequenced by immunoSEQ multiplex PCR, and TCRdb holds only the in-frame ones, with some missing. The table lists around 14,000 clones, 60% to 80% of them singletons. Source: PBMCs, taken after nivolumab (anti-PD-1) treatment. The receptors were gathered from a person between 40 and 85 years old with oral cavity squamous cell carcinoma. The CDR3 runs from the conserved cysteine through the conserved F or W. The order of the fields is clone size, D gene, J gene, V gene, CDR3 DNA, CDR3 protein. The D gene is left open where the match is weak. Only some rows state a clone size, as once, few, many or a class for expanded clones.

abundance: NA
d_gene: TRBD2
j_gene: TRBJ2-3
v_gene: TRBV14
CDR3nt: TGTGCCAGCAGCCAAGCGGGAGGACGCACAGATACGCAGTATTTT
CDR3aa: CASSQAGGRTDTQYF

abundance: NA
d_gene: NA
j_gene: TRBJ1-6
v_gene: TRBV25-1
CDR3nt: TGTGCCACCGCCAAAACCCATAATTCACCCCTCCACTTT
CDR3aa: CATAKTHNSPLHF

abundance: NA
d_gene: NA
j_gene: TRBJ1-1
v_gene: TRBV6-5
CDR3nt: TGTGCCAGCAGTTACGGTGGGAATATGAACACTGAAGCTTTCTTT
CDR3aa: CASSYGGNMNTEAFF

abundance: NA
d_gene: NA
j_gene: TRBJ2-7
v_gene: TRBV2
CDR3nt: TGTGCCAGCAGTCCCTGGGGGGAGCAGTACTTC
CDR3aa: CASSPWGEQYF

abundance: once
d_gene: NA
j_gene: TRBJ1-2
v_gene: TRBV6-6
CDR3nt: TGTGCCAGCAGTAGGGCACCCAATAACTATGGCTACACCTTC
CDR3aa: CASSRAPNNYGYTF

abundance: NA
d_gene: TRBD2
j_gene: TRBJ2-1
v_gene: TRBV7-3
CDR3nt: TGTGCCAGCAGCAAGACTAGCGGGGTGGGGAATGAGCAGTTCTTC
CDR3aa: CASSKTSGVGNEQFF

abundance: NA
d_gene: NA
j_gene: TRBJ2-2
v_gene: TRBV7-8
CDR3nt: TGTGCCAGCGCACAAGGGGTGGGCCCGAACACCGGGGAGCTGTTTTTT
CDR3aa: CASAQGVGPNTGELFF

abundance: once
d_gene: TRBD2
j_gene: TRBJ2-7
v_gene: TRBV5-1
CDR3nt: TGCGCCAGCAGCTTGGGGGCTAGCGGGACCCCCTACGAGCAGTACTTC
CDR3aa: CASSLGASGTPYEQYF

abundance: NA
d_gene: TRBD2
j_gene: TRBJ2-2
v_gene: TRBV30
CDR3nt: TGTGCCTGGAGTGCTGCGGGAGGGGGTACCGGGGAGCTGTTTTTT
CDR3aa: CAWSAAGGGTGELFF

abundance: few
d_gene: NA
j_gene: TRBJ1-5
v_gene: TRBV5-1
CDR3nt: TGCGCCAGCAGCTTGTCAGGCGGTCAGCCCCAGCATTTT
CDR3aa: CASSLSGGQPQHF

abundance: NA
d_gene: NA
j_gene: TRBJ2-7
v_gene: TRBV28
CDR3nt: TGTGCCAGCACGGAGGGGAGCTCCTACGAGCAGTACTTC
CDR3aa: CASTEGSSYEQYF

abundance: NA
d_gene: TRBD2
j_gene: TRBJ2-5
v_gene: TRBV7-3
CDR3nt: TGTGCCAGCAGCCCCGGGGGGGCAGAGACCCAGTACTTC
CDR3aa: CASSPGGAETQYF

abundance: NA
d_gene: TRBD1
j_gene: TRBJ1-1
v_gene: TRBV5-1
CDR3nt: TGCGCCAGCACGTTAGGGGACAGGGACAACACTGAAGCTTTCTTT
CDR3aa: CASTLGDRDNTEAFF

abundance: few
d_gene: TRBD1
j_gene: TRBJ1-2
v_gene: TRBV6-6
CDR3nt: TGTGCCAGCAGCCCCCTGACCCGCAGGGGGATCGGTGGCTACACCTTC
CDR3aa: CASSPLTRRGIGGYTF

abundance: NA
d_gene: NA
j_gene: TRBJ1-1
v_gene: TRBV4-1
CDR3nt: TGCGCCAGCAGCCAAAATTTAGTGGGGGGGGCGGCTGAAGCTTTCTTT
CDR3aa: CASSQNLVGGAAEAFF

abundance: once
d_gene: TRBD1
j_gene: TRBJ2-7
v_gene: TRBV28
CDR3nt: TGTGCCAGCAGTTTACCGTCGACGACAGGGTGGGTTTACGAGCAGTACTTC
CDR3aa: CASSLPSTTGWVYEQYF

abundance: NA
d_gene: NA
j_gene: TRBJ1-2
v_gene: TRBV9
CDR3nt: TGTGCCAGCAGCGTAGATGCGGGGGGCGTGGATGGCTACACCTTC
CDR3aa: CASSVDAGGVDGYTF

abundance: NA
d_gene: NA
j_gene: TRBJ2-7
v_gene: TRBV29-1
CDR3nt: TGCAGCGTTGGGGGTAGCAACTCCTACGAGCAGTACTTC
CDR3aa: CSVGGSNSYEQYF

abundance: NA
d_gene: TRBD2
j_gene: TRBJ2-1
v_gene: TRBV14
CDR3nt: TGTGCCAGCAGCCTCCTGACTAGCGGATCCTACAATGAGCAGTTCTTC
CDR3aa: CASSLLTSGSYNEQFF

abundance: few
d_gene: NA
j_gene: TRBJ1-5
v_gene: TRBV14
CDR3nt: TGTGCCAGCAGCCAAGATGAAAGGCAGCCCCAGCATTTT
CDR3aa: CASSQDERQPQHF

abundance: NA
d_gene: TRBD1
j_gene: TRBJ1-5
v_gene: TRBV19
CDR3nt: TGTGCCAGTAGTATGACAGGGAGCAATCAGCCCCAGCATTTT
CDR3aa: CASSMTGSNQPQHF

abundance: few
d_gene: NA
j_gene: TRBJ2-7
v_gene: TRBV28
CDR3nt: TGTGCCAGCAGTACCCCCCGCAGGCCCCCTTACGAGCAGTACTTC
CDR3aa: CASSTPRRPPYEQYF

abundance: NA
d_gene: NA
j_gene: TRBJ1-1
v_gene: TRBV28
CDR3nt: TGTGCCAGCAGTTTAGCAGGACAAGACACTGAAGCTTTCTTT
CDR3aa: CASSLAGQDTEAFF

abundance: NA
d_gene: NA
j_gene: TRBJ1-1
v_gene: TRBV7-3
CDR3nt: TGTGCCAGCAGCCCGTTCGCGAACACTGAAGCTTTCTTT
CDR3aa: CASSPFANTEAFF

abundance: NA
d_gene: NA
j_gene: TRBJ2-7
v_gene: TRBV28
CDR3nt: TGTGCCAGCACCCCGGGACACGGGTACGAGCAGTACTTC
CDR3aa: CASTPGHGYEQYF

abundance: NA
d_gene: NA
j_gene: TRBJ2-5
v_gene: TRBV5-1
CDR3nt: TGCGCCAGCAGCCTGGGAGACCAAGGGGCCCAGTACTTC
CDR3aa: CASSLGDQGAQYF

abundance: NA
d_gene: TRBD2
j_gene: TRBJ2-7
v_gene: TRBV28
CDR3nt: TGTGCCAGCAGCCAGCTAGCGGGAGCTTGGACCGAGCAGTACTTC
CDR3aa: CASSQLAGAWTEQYF

abundance: NA
d_gene: TRBD1
j_gene: TRBJ2-4
v_gene: TRBV2
CDR3nt: TGTGCCAGCAGTGAACACGACAGGGTCAAAAACATTCAGTACTTC
CDR3aa: CASSEHDRVKNIQYF

abundance: NA
d_gene: NA
j_gene: TRBJ2-5
v_gene: TRBV9
CDR3nt: TGTGCCAGCAGCGTAGCTCCAAGAGAGACCCAGTACTTC
CDR3aa: CASSVAPRETQYF

abundance: few
d_gene: NA
j_gene: TRBJ1-3
v_gene: TRBV9
CDR3nt: TGTGCCAGCAGCGTAGGGGTCGGGGTAAACTCTGGAAACACCATATATTTT
CDR3aa: CASSVGVGVNSGNTIYF

abundance: NA
d_gene: NA
j_gene: TRBJ2-7
v_gene: TRBV19
CDR3nt: TGTGCCAGTAGTATACAGGGTAATCAGGGCGAGCAGTACTTC
CDR3aa: CASSIQGNQGEQYF

abundance: NA
d_gene: NA
j_gene: TRBJ2-7
v_gene: TRBV10-3
CDR3nt: TGTGCCATCAGTGAGGGGCAGGGGTTGGTACACGAGCAGTACTTC
CDR3aa: CAISEGQGLVHEQYF